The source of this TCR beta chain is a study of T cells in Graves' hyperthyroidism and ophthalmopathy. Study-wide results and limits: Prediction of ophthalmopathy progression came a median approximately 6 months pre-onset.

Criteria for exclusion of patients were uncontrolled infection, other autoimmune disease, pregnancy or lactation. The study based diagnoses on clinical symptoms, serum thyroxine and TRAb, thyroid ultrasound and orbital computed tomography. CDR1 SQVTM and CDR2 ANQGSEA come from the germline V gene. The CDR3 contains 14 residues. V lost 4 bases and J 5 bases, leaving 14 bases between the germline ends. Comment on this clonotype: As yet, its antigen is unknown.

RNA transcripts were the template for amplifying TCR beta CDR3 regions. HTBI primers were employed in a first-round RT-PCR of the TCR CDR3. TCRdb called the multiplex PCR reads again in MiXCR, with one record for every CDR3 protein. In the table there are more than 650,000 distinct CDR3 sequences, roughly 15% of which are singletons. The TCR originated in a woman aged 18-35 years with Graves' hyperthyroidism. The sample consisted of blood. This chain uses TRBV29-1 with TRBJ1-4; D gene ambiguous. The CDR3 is CSVVLGQSNEKLFF. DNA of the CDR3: TGCAGCGTTGTCCTGGGCCAGAGCAATGAAAAACTGTTTTTT.